Below, 17 T cell receptor beta chains from the same sample are listed, as sequenced in a study of cytomegalovirus exposure and HLA in healthy donors. Assay used: immunoSEQ multiplex PCR; TCRdb lists only in-frame clones, some missing. The data hold about 130,000 clones, with about 91% observed a single time. Sequenced sample: PBMCs. These receptors all come from a woman in her late teens or twenties in good health and CMV-seropositive.

V usage is TRBV6-5 and J usage is TRBJ1-1; TRBD1 agrees at 7 bases. The V and J ends lost 6 bases and 1 base, in that order; junction bases with no gene match: 5. CDR3 length: 14 residues. CDR1 and CDR2 (germline): MNHEY, SVGAGI. This chain's CDR3 is CASSPGTANTEAFF. DNA of the CDR3: TGTGCCAGCAGCCCCGGGACAGCGAACACTGAAGCTTTCTTT.

The CDR3 spells CASSTRTGTRYGYTF. The CDR3 DNA sequence: TGTGCCAGTAGTACCCGGACAGGGACTCGGTATGGCTACACCTTC. The V and J genes are TRBV19 and TRBJ1-2, with TRBD1 matching 8 bases. With 4 bases clipped from V and 5 bases from J, the junction kept 9 bases outside the gene matches. CDR1 is LNHDA and CDR2 is SQIVND in the germline V gene (reference sequence). The CDR3 consists of 15 residues.

The chain recombines TRBV5-1 with TRBJ2-3, with a weak D call TRBD1 (6 bases). Germline CDR1 SGHRS, CDR2 YFSETQ. V shed 1 base and J shed 1 base, with 13 bases lying between them. This CDR3 region has 16 residues. CDR3 residues: CASSLPRAGGTDTQYF. CDR3 in DNA: TGCGCCAGCAGCTTGCCTCGGGCAGGGGGCACAGATACGCAGTATTTT.

The V gene is TRBV5-6, the J gene TRBJ1-6; 7 nucleotides match TRBD1. The CDR3 is 18 amino acids. In germline, CDR1 is SGHDT, CDR2 YYEEEE. Trimming cost V 0 bases and J 10 bases; bases outside gene matches: 16. The CDR3 nucleotides read TGTGCCAGCAGCTTGGGGATACCCTCCAGGGGGGATTACTCACCCCTCCACTTT. This codes for CASSLGIPSRGDYSPLHF.

V and J are TRBV7-2 and TRBJ2-3, with D possibly being TRBD1 (6 bases). The CDR3 covers 14 residues. Germline assignment: CDR1 SGHTA and CDR2 FQGNSA. V lost 1 base and J 4 bases, leaving 9 bases between the germline ends. CDR3 protein: CASSLDRAADTQYF. The DNA for the CDR3 is TGTGCCAGCAGCTTAGACAGGGCGGCAGATACGCAGTATTTT.

The chain links TRBV7-9 to TRBJ2-1, with 10 bases identical to TRBD2. This CDR3 comprises 18 residues. V lost 1 base, J lost 5 bases, and 11 bases stayed unmatched. Germline loops: CDR1 SEHNR, CDR2 FQNEAQ (reference sequence). In DNA form, the CDR3 reads TGTGCCAGCAGCTTAGGAACGTACAGGACTAGCGGTAACAATGAGCAGTTCTTC. Protein: CASSLGTYRTSGNNEQFF.

The genes are TRBV5-8 and TRBJ2-1; D not certain. V was trimmed by 4 bases and J by 9 bases, leaving 8 bases between them. CDR3 length: 11 amino acids. Germline CDR1 reads SGHTS; CDR2 reads YDEGEE. CDR3 residues: CASSLVVEQFF. The DNA of the CDR3 is TGTGCCAGCAGCCTAGTAGTTGAGCAGTTCTTC.

This chain's CDR3 is CASSSSLTENYGYTF. Here the CDR3 DNA reads TGTGCCAGCAGCTCCTCCCTAACAGAAAACTATGGCTACACCTTC. J is TRBJ1-2 and V is TRBV7-8; no definite D call. The CDR3 sequence is 15 residues long. V lost 4 bases and J lost 2, with 14 bases in between. The germline gives CDR1 SGHVS, CDR2 FQNEAQ.

The rearrangement joins TRBV18 to TRBJ1-5; unclear D gene. The CDR3 totals 13 residues. Per germline, CDR1 KGHSH and CDR2 LQKENI. Between the trimmed V and J ends, which lost 3 bases and 9 bases, there was a span of 12 bases. This CDR3 reads CASSPVGRGPQHF. CDR3 coding DNA: TGTGCCAGCTCACCCGTGGGCCGTGGGCCCCAGCATTTT.

Written as DNA, the CDR3 is TGTGCCATCACCTCTACGTCTAGCACAGATACGCAGTATTTT. Its protein product is CAITSTSSTDTQYF. The V gene is TRBV10-3, the J gene TRBJ2-3; D is ambiguous. CDR3 length equals 14 residues. The germline V gene encodes CDR1 ENHRY and CDR2 SYGVKD. V shed 7 bases and J shed 0 bases, with 11 bases lying between them.

A single count supports this clone. This rearrangement joins TRBV30 to TRBJ1-5, with a weak D call TRBD1 (6 bases). Germline values: CDR1 GTSNPN, CDR2 SVGIG (reference sequence). V was trimmed by 2 bases and J by 3 bases, leaving 14 bases between them. This CDR3 is built from 15 residues. CDR3 region: CAWSPGQLNNQPQHF. The CDR3 DNA sequence: TGTGCCTGGAGTCCCGGACAGTTAAACAATCAGCCCCAGCATTTT.

The genes are TRBV7-9 and TRBJ2-7, with 9 bases identical to TRBD2. The CDR3 totals 15 residues. V gave up 5 bases and J gave up 7 bases; unmatched junction bases: 12. CDR1 SEHNR and CDR2 FQNEAQ come from the germline V gene (reference sequence). CDR3 DNA: TGTGCCAGCAGCCAGATGGCGGGGGGGCCGGGAGAGCAGTACTTC. This gives the protein CASSQMAGGPGEQYF.

V and J are TRBV5-4 and TRBJ1-2; 8 bases fit TRBD1. CDR3 length: 16 residues. The germline V gene has CDR1 SGHNT and CDR2 YYREEE (reference sequence). The J segment lost 1 base and the V segment lost 3 bases, leaving 8 bases of the junction unmatched. Here the CDR3 DNA reads TGTGCCAGCAGCTGGGGAGGCGGACAGGGTAACTATGGCTACACCTTC. Its protein product is CASSWGGGQGNYGYTF. Combining the CDR3 with reference TRBV5-4 and TRBJ1-2 gives the whole variable domain ETGVTQSPTHLIKTRGQQVTLRCSSQSGHNTVSWYQQALGQGPQFIFQYYREEENGRGNFPPRFSGLQFPNYSSELNVNALELDDSALYLCASSWGGGQGNYGYTFGSGTRLTVV.

The rearrangement uses TRBV11-2 and TRBJ1-1; tentative D call: TRBD1 (5 bases). V dropped 5 bases and J dropped 1 base, with 11 bases sitting between them. CDR3 length equals 14 residues. Germline assignment: CDR1 SGHAT and CDR2 FQNNGV. The CDR3 here is CASSHRTGNTEAFF. CDR3 DNA sequence: TGTGCCAGCAGCCACCGTACAGGGAACACTGAAGCTTTCTTT.

The chain couples TRBV6-1 to TRBJ1-1; a possible D gene is TRBD1 (5 bases). This CDR3 comprises 15 residues. Germline CDR1 reads MNHNS; CDR2 reads SASEGT. Trimming shortened V by 4 bases and J by 4 bases, and 16 bases separated the two germline ends. The chain's CDR3 is CASSGRGTQGTEAFF. In DNA form, the CDR3 reads TGTGCCAGCAGTGGCCGCGGGACTCAGGGCACTGAAGCTTTCTTT.

The chain is built from TRBV7-9 and TRBJ2-7; 9 nucleotides match TRBD1. CDR1 is SEHNR, CDR2 FQNEAQ, per germline (reference sequence). The junction had 13 bases not matched to a gene; V was cut back by 5 bases and J by 5 bases. The CDR3 loop spans 16 amino acids. CDR3 bases: TGTGCCAGCAGCGTCCCCGGGACAGGGAAGGGGGACGAGCAGTACTTC. It is translated as CASSVPGTGKGDEQYF.

The chain combines TRBV18 with TRBJ1-1, with a possible D match to TRBD1 (5 bases). Trimming shortened V by 1 base and J by 0 bases, and 18 bases separated the two germline ends. There are 18 residues in the CDR3. Germline CDR1 reads KGHSH; CDR2 reads LQKENI. The CDR3 here is CASSPRATRGIMNTEAFF. The CDR3 DNA reads TGTGCCAGCTCACCACGGGCTACTCGGGGGATTATGAACACTGAAGCTTTCTTT.